This T cell receptor beta chain was sequenced for a study (dated by TCRdb to about 2015). For the study in its entirety: The study tested whether tumor-infiltrating Tregs in breast cancer are recruited from blood Tregs or converted in situ from other CD4+ T cell subsets.

Taken from cysteine to phenylalanine, the CDR3 has 17 residues. Kept here is only the CDR3 DNA, which spans 51 bases and is read in frame from base 1. Reading the germline V gene gives CDR1 MNHEY and CDR2 SVGAGI. Memory CD4+ T cells were isolated as CD4+CD45RO+CD25- cells. Tregs, naive and memory CD4+ T cells from tumor, blood and ipsilateral draining lymph nodes of five breast cancer patients underwent full-length TCR alpha and beta sequencing. Ficoll density gradient centrifugation was used to isolate mononuclear cells from lymph nodes or from roughly 54 ml of peripheral blood. Sorted cell populations were confirmed by FACS to exceed 90% purity. Note on this clonotype: The antigen it binds to is not known. This may arise from a read error, as a much more abundant clone is one base away.

Overall results and qualifications from the work: Tumor-infiltrating Treg TCR alpha and beta sequences overlapped most with tumor naive CD4+ T cells, then with blood naive CD4+ T cells. The validation in the larger cohort was limited to a single TCR beta V-J rearrangement instead of whole repertoires. In terms of TCR gene usage, tumor memory CD4+ T cells clustered together with blood and lymph node memory CD4+ cells, as well as with lymph node naive CD4+ cells.

Full-length TCR variable regions were amplified by 5' RACE PCR with constant-region reverse primers, followed by semi-nested PCR with Nested Universal Primer A. The ReliaPrep RNA Cell Miniprep System was used to extract total RNA, which was then reverse transcribed into 5'RACE-ready cDNA with the SMARTer RACE 5'/3' Kit. Multiplex adaptors were used to barcode the full-length TCR alpha and beta libraries, which were then sequenced on an Illumina MiSeq. Turning to the authors' computational methods: For each of nine subset-tissue groups, sequencing data from the five patients were combined, and the groups were compared by unsupervised clustering of TCR gene usage. The Morisita-Horn index, with shared sequences weighted by their contribution to each repertoire, was used to calculate repertoire similarity. In TCRdb, the public reads were trimmed at Q25 with fastp and aligned with MiXCR, with productive beta chains retained. Each entry is one CDR3 protein sequence, shown with its most common DNA and genes. These V and J calls rely on TCRdb rather than the paper's analysis. The sample table holds 25,000 to 40,000 distinct CDR3 sequences, of which about 24% were seen once. Around 4.5% of the sample is held by the ten biggest clonotypes.

This clonotype originated in a female donor with breast cancer. What was sequenced was memory CD4+ T cells sorted from blood. The cell subset or site label, as the study defines it: memory CD4+ T cells, CD4+CD45RO+CD25-. The chain links TRBV6-5 with TRBJ2-1; the D gene lacks a confident call. The nucleotides read TGTGCCAGCAGTTACTCAACTACGCGGAGCTTCTACAATGAGCAGCTCTTC. It codes for CASSYSTTRSFYNEQLF.